This T cell receptor (beta chain) was recorded in a study of CD8 T cells in Susac syndrome. This clonotype has only one observation. Per the germline V gene, CDR1 is DFQATT and CDR2 is SNEGSKA (reference sequence). This CDR3 has 15 amino acids. The V and J ends lost 6 bases and 0 bases, in that order; junction bases with no gene match: 8. RNA in amounts of roughly 0.5 to 1 ug was reverse transcribed with random hexamers. TCRdb called the immunoSEQ multiplex PCR reads again in MiXCR, with one record for every CDR3 protein. The sample carries tens of thousands of distinct CDR3 sequences, 90% to 95% recorded once.

This TCR was recovered from a human donor in good health. J is TRBJ2-1 and V is TRBV20-1; TRBD2 agrees at 7 bases. Sequencing was carried out using CD8+ T cells from PBMCs. As DNA, the CDR3 is TGCAGTGCCAGACTAGCACTTCGCTCCTACAATGAGCAGTTCTTC. Translating it yields CSARLALRSYNEQFF.